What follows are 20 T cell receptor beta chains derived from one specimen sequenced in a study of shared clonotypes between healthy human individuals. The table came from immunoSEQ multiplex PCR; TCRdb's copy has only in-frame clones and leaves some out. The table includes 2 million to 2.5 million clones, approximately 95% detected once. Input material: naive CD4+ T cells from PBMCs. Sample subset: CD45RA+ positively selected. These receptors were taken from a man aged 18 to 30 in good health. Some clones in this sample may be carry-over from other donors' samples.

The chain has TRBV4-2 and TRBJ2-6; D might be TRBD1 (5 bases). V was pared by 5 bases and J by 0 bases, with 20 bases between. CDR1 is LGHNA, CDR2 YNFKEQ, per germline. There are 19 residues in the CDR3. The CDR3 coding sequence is TGTGCCAGCAGCGGAACCTCGACAGCCTTAAGCTCTGGGGCCAACGTCCTGACTTTC. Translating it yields CASSGTSTALSSGANVLTF.

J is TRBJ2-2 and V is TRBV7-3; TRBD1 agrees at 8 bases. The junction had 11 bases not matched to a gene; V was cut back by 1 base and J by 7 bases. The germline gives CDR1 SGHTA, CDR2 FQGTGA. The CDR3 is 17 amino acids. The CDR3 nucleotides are TGTGCCAGCAGCTTAATCCGCCAGGGGGCTTCGGGCGGGGAGCTGTTTTTT. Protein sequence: CASSLIRQGASGGELFF.

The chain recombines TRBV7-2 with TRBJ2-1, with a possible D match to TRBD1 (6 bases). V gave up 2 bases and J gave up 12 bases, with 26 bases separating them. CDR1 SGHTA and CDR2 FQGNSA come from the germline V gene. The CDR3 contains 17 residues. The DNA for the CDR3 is TGTGCCAGCAGCTTATCATCGGCGGACAGTTCCCTCTTTGGGCAGTTCTTC. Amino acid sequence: CASSLSSADSSLFGQFF.

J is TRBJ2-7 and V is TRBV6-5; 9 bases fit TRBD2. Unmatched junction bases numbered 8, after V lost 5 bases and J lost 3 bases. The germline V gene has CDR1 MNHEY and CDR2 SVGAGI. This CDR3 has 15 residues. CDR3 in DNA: TGTGCCAGCAGTCCCCCTGGCGGGGGGGTCTACGAGCAGTACTTC. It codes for CASSPPGGGVYEQYF.

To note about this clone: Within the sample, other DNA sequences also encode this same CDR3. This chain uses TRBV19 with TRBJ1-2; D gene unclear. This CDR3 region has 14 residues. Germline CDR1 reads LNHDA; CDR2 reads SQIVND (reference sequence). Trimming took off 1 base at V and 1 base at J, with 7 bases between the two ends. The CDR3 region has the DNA TGTGCCAGTAGTATAGGTGCGGGTAACTATGGCTACACCTTC. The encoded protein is CASSIGAGNYGYTF.

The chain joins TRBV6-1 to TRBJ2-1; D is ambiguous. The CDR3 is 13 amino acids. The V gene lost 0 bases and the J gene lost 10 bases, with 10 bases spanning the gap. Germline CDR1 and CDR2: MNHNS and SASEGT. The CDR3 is CASSEALAREQFF. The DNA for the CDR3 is TGTGCCAGCAGTGAAGCGCTCGCCAGGGAGCAGTTCTTC.

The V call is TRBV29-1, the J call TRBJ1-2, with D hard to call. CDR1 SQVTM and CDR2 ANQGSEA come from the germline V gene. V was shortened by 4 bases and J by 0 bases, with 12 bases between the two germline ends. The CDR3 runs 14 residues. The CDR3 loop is CSVAQRLANYGYTF. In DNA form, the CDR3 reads TGCAGCGTTGCACAGCGACTAGCTAACTATGGCTACACCTTC.

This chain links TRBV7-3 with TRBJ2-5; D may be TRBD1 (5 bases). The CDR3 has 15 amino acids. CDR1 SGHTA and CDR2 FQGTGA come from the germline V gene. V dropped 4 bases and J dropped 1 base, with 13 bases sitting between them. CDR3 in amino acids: CASSSQWGGQETQYF. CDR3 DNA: TGTGCCAGCAGCTCCCAGTGGGGCGGCCAAGAGACCCAGTACTTC.

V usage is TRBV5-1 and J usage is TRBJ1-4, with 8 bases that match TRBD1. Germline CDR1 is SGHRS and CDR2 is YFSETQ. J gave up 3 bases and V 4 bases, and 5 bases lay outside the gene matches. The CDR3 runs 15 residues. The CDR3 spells CASSVQGAANEKLFF. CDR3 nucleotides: TGCGCCAGCAGCGTTCAGGGGGCGGCTAATGAAAAACTGTTTTTT.

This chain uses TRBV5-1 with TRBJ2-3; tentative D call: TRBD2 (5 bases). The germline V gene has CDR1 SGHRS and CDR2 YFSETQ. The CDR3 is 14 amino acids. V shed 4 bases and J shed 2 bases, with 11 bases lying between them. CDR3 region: CASSGTEVTDTQYF. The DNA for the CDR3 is TGCGCCAGCAGCGGAACGGAGGTCACAGATACGCAGTATTTT.

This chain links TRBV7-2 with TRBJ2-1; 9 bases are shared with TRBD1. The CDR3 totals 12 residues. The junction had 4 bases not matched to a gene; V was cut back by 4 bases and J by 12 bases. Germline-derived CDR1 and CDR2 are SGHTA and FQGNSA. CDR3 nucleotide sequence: TGTGCCAGCAGCTCTTTGGACAGGGGGCAGTTCTTC. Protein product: CASSSLDRGQFF.

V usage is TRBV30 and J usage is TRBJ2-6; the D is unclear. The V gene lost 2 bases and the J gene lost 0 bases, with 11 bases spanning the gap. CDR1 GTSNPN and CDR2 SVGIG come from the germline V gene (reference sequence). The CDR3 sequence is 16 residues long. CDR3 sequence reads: CAWSYASSSGANVLTF. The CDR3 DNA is TGTGCCTGGAGTTATGCCTCCAGCTCTGGGGCCAACGTCCTGACTTTC. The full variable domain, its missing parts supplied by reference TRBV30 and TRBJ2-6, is SQTIHQWPATLVQPVGSPLSLECTVEGTSNPNLYWYRQAAGRGLQLLFYSVGIGQISSEVPQNLSASRPQDRQFILSSKKLLLSDSGFYLCAWSYASSSGANVLTFGAGSRLTVL.

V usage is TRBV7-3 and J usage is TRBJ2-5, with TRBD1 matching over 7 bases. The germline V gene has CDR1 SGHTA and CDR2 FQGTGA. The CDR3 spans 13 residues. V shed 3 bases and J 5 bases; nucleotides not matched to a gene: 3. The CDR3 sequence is CASSFTGVETQYF. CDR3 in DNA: TGTGCCAGCAGCTTTACAGGGGTCGAGACCCAGTACTTC.

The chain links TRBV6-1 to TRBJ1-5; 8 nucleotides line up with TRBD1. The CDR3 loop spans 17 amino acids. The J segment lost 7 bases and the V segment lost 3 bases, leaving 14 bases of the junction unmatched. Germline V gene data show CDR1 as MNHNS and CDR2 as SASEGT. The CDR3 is CASSEGGDRWVHQPQHF. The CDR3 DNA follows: TGTGCCAGCAGTGAGGGTGGGGACAGGTGGGTCCACCAGCCCCAGCATTTT.

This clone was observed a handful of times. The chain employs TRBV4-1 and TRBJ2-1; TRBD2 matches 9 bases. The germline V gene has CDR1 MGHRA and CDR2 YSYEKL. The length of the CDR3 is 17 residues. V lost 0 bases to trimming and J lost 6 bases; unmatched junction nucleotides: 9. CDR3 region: CASSQDSILAGSNEQFF. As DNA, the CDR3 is TGCGCCAGCAGCCAAGATAGTATCCTAGCGGGGTCCAATGAGCAGTTCTTC.

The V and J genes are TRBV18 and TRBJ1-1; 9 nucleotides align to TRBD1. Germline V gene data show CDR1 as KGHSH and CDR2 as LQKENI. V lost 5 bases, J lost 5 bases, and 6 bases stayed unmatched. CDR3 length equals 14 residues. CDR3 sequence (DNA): TGTGCCAGCTCAGAGGACAGGGGTCGTACTGAAGCTTTCTTT. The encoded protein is CASSEDRGRTEAFF.

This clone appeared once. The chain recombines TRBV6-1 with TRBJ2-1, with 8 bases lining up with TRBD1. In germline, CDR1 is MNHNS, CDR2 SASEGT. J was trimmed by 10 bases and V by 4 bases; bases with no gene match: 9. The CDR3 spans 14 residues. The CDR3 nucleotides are TGTGCCAGCAGTGCCGACAGGGGCCCGGAGGAGCAGTTCTTC. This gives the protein CASSADRGPEEQFF.

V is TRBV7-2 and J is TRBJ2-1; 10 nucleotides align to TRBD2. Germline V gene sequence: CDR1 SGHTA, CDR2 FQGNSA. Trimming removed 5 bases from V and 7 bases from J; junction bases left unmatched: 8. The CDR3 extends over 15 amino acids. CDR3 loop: CASSLLAGLGNEQFF. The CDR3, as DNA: TGTGCCAGCAGCCTACTAGCGGGACTGGGAAATGAGCAGTTCTTC.

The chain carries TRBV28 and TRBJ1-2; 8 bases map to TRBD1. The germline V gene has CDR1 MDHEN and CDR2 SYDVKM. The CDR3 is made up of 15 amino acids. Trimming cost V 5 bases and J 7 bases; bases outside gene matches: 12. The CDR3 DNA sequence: TGTGCCAGCAGTCCCCGGACAGGGCTGATGCCTGGCTACACCTTC. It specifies CASSPRTGLMPGYTF.

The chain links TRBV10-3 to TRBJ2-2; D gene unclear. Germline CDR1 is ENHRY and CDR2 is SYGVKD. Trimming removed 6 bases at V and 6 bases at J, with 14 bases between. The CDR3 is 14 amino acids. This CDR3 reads CAIRGERRSGELFF. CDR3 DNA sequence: TGTGCCATCAGAGGAGAGCGCCGCTCCGGGGAGCTGTTTTTT.